The 7 T cell receptor beta chains listed next were all sequenced from one sample in a study of T cells after yellow fever vaccination. TCRdb called the 5' RACE reads again in MiXCR, with one record for every CDR3 protein. This repertoire shows 25,000 to 30,000 distinct CDR3 sequences, less than 7% found once; its top ten account for 10% to 15%. The material was PBMCs, either bulk or a sorted T-cell subset (CD4+, CD8+, memory, or dextramer-sorted; not recorded which), obtained 15 days after the yellow fever booster vaccination. The receptors stem from a man younger than 45 who received the YFV17D yellow fever vaccine.

This clonotype came up many times. This sequence joins TRBV29-1 and TRBJ2-1; the match to TRBD2 covers 8 bases. This CDR3 region has 16 residues. With 6 bases clipped from V and 0 bases from J, the junction kept 10 bases outside the gene matches. CDR1 SQVTM and CDR2 ANQGSEA come from the germline V gene. CDR3 sequence (DNA): TGCAGCGTCTGGGGGACTAGTCCCCTCTCCTACAATGAGCAGTTCTTC. Translating it yields CSVWGTSPLSYNEQFF.

There are many counts of this clonotype. This chain uses TRBV20-1 with TRBJ1-1, with a weak D call TRBD1 (5 bases). The CDR3 extends over 14 amino acids. V lost 6 bases and J lost 5, with 19 bases in between. Looked up from germline, CDR1 is DFQATT and CDR2 is SNEGSKA (reference sequence). The CDR3 nucleotides read TGCAGTGCAGAACGTCGAGTGGGGCCAACTGAAGCTTTCTTT. This gives the protein CSAERRVGPTEAFF.

This clonotype was counted many times. The chain joins TRBV15 to TRBJ2-1; D is perhaps TRBD1 (5 bases). This CDR3 comprises 17 residues. V lost 5 bases to trimming and J lost 0 bases, with 17 bases between them. The V gene's germline CDR1 is LNHNV and CDR2 YYDKDF (reference sequence). CDR3 DNA: TGTGCCACCAGCGGAACTGGGGCCCTAGACTCCTACAATGAGCAGTTCTTC. This gives the protein CATSGTGALDSYNEQFF. Based on the CDR3 plus reference TRBV15 and TRBJ2-1, the full variable domain is DAMVIQNPRYQVTQFGKPVTLSCSQTLNHNVMYWYQQKSSQAPKLLFHYYDKDFNNEADTPDNFQSRRPNTSFCFLDIRSPGLGDTAMYLCATSGTGALDSYNEQFFGPGTRLTVL.

This clonotype was picked up many times. The rearrangement joins TRBV19 to TRBJ2-7, with D unclear. The V end was cut by 0 bases, the J end by 4 bases, with 10 bases between. This CDR3 spans 14 amino acids. Germline assignment: CDR1 LNHDA and CDR2 SQIVND (reference sequence). CDR3 sequence: CASSIDPVGYEQYF. The CDR3 region has the DNA TGTGCCAGTAGTATAGATCCCGTTGGGTACGAGCAGTACTTC.

In this sample, this clonotype turned up many times. J is TRBJ2-7 and V is TRBV19, with a weak D call TRBD2 (6 bases). This CDR3 contains 15 residues. The V and J ends lost 10 bases and 4 bases respectively, with 23 bases between them. The germline V gene has CDR1 LNHDA and CDR2 SQIVND (reference sequence). CDR3: CATSLAVTTGYEQYF. In DNA, the CDR3 is TGTGCCACCTCCTTAGCGGTTACAACCGGGTACGAGCAGTACTTC.

In its sample, this clonotype was seen many times. The chain recombines TRBV27 with TRBJ2-4, with D possibly being TRBD1 (6 bases). The germline V and J ends were trimmed by 6 bases and 3 bases, with 9 bases remaining between them. Germline V lookup: CDR1 MNHEY, CDR2 SMNVEV (reference sequence). This CDR3 region has 13 residues. This CDR3 reads CASRGGHKNIQYF. DNA for the CDR3: TGTGCCAGCAGAGGGGGACACAAAAACATTCAGTACTTC.

This clonotype was counted at least ten times. This chain joins TRBV7-2 and TRBJ2-2; a possible D gene is TRBD1 (5 bases). The length of the CDR3 is 15 residues. Germline CDR1 reads SGHTA; CDR2 reads FQGNSA. Deletions cut 3 bases from V and 1 base from J, with 9 bases between. CDR3 sequence reads: CASSLARENTGELFF. The CDR3 coding sequence is TGTGCCAGCAGCTTGGCCAGGGAGAACACCGGGGAGCTGTTTTTT.